This TCR beta chain came from a study of metastatic and nonmetastatic thyroid tumors. MiXCR was used by TCRdb to re-call the PCR reads. The sample includes about 4,700 clones, roughly 21% of them seen just once. Patients underwent thyroid surgery, and none had received any treatment before it. This clone was seen more than once but under ten times. At one of its ends the junction is not consistent with the germline gene, which may arise from a read error. Sequenced: tumor tissue. This clonotype was sampled from a male donor with papillary thyroid cancer or a benign thyroid nodule (not recorded which). Some clones in this sample may be carry-over from other donors' samples.

The CDR3 sequence: CASSKGAYVPYKQYF. DNA for the CDR3: TGTGCCAGTAGTAAGGGGGCATATGTACCCTACAAGCAGTACTTC. The chain combines TRBV19 with TRBJ2-7, with 7 bases lining up with TRBD1. This CDR3 has 15 amino acids. In germline, CDR1 is LNHDA, CDR2 SQIVND (reference sequence).